This TCR beta chain comes out of a study of OX40 agonist ivuxolimab in advanced cancers. Background on the study: Ivuxolimab is a fully human IgG2 antibody that activates OX40 (CD134).

Generated by immunoSEQ multiplex PCR, the TCRdb table keeps only in-frame clones and is missing some. The data contain about 76,000 clones, roughly 80% of them seen just once; the ten biggest clones take up about 1.8%. After removal of 7 bases from V and 5 bases from J, the junction contained 5 bases not matched to a gene. The CDR3 sequence is 15 residues long. Germline V CDR1 and CDR2: MDHEN, SYDVKM. The clonotype comes from an adult with an advanced solid tumor such as melanoma, head and neck, liver or kidney cancer. The sample consisted of CD4+ or CD8+ T cells sorted from blood, taken in a trial of the OX40 agonist ivuxolimab. The gene calls are TRBV28 and TRBJ2-1; 13 nucleotides match TRBD2. The CDR3 spells CASIGLAGANNEQFF. In DNA, the CDR3 is TGTGCCAGCATTGGACTAGCGGGGGCCAACAATGAGCAGTTCTTC.